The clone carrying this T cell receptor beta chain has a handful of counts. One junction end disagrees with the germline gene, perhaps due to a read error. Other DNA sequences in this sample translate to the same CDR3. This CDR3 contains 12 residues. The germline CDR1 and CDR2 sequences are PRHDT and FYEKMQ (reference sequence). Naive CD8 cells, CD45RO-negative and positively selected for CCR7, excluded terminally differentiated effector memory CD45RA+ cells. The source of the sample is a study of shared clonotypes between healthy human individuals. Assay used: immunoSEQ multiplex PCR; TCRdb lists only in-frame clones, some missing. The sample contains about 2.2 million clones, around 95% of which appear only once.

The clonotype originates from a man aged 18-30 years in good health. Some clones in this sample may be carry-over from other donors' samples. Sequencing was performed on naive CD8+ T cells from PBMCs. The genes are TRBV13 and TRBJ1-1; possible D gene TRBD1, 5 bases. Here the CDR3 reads CASSLGATEAFF. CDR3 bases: TGTGCCAGCAGCCTAGGGGCCACTGAAGCTTTCTTT.